Presented here are 18 T cell receptor beta chains from one specimen sequenced in a study of T cell repertoires in cytomegalovirus infection. These receptors have no identified antigens. From the reads, TCRdb called clonotypes with MiXCR, one entry per CDR3 protein. Found here are approximately 390,000 distinct CDR3 sequences, approximately 30% of them singletons; the top ten hold approximately 13%. This specimen was cultured PBMCs, taken from culture after CMV antigen stimulation. The receptors here all came from a human donor in good health (CMV status not recorded). Some clones in this sample may be carry-over from other donors' samples.

The V call is TRBV6-2 or TRBV6-3, the J call TRBJ1-3; D is undetermined. Germline CDR1 is MNHEY and CDR2 is SVGEGT. The CDR3 loop spans 12 amino acids. Trimming stripped 2 bases from V and 4 bases from J, with 3 bases between. CDR3: CASSYGGNTIYF. In nucleotides, the CDR3 is TGTGCCAGCAGTTACGGCGGAAACACCATATATTTT.

The V call is TRBV6-2 or TRBV6-3, the J call TRBJ1-1; weak D call: TRBD1 (6 bases). The germline V gene has CDR1 MNHEY and CDR2 SVGEGT. The length of the CDR3 is 13 residues. Trimming took off 6 bases at V and 3 bases at J, with 11 bases between the two ends. CDR3 nucleotides: TGTGCCAGCAGACCAACAGGGTACACTGAAGCTTTCTTT. Translated, it gives CASRPTGYTEAFF.

This clonotype was counted only a few times. The chain links TRBV6-2 or TRBV6-3 to TRBJ1-2; D not resolved. The germline gives CDR1 MNHEY, CDR2 SVGEGT. Trimming took off 6 bases at V and 3 bases at J, with 11 bases between the two ends. There are 13 residues in the CDR3. The chain's CDR3 is CASSSPGDYGYTF. The CDR3 DNA is TGTGCCAGCAGCTCGCCCGGGGACTATGGCTACACCTTC.

CDR3 residues: CASSVPGRNYGYTF. CDR3 nucleotide sequence: TGTGCCAGTAGTGTACCGGGACGGAACTATGGCTACACCTTC. V is TRBV19 and J is TRBJ1-2; tentative D call: TRBD1 (5 bases). This CDR3 spans 14 amino acids. Trimming took 5 bases from V and 2 from J, leaving 12 bases between them. CDR1 and CDR2 from the germline V gene are LNHDA and SQIVND (reference sequence). The whole variable domain, remainder taken from reference TRBV19 and TRBJ1-2, is DGGITQSPKYLFRKEGQNVTLSCEQNLNHDAMYWYRQDPGQGLRLIYYSQIVNDFQKGDIAEGYSVSREKKESFPLTVTSAQKNPTAFYLCASSVPGRNYGYTFGSGTRLTVV.

This chain links TRBV29-1 with TRBJ2-7, with D possibly matching TRBD1 (6 bases). This CDR3 comprises 13 residues. CDR1 and CDR2 from the germline V gene are SQVTM and ANQGSEA. Between the trimmed V and J ends, which lost 7 bases and 0 bases, there was a span of 13 bases. The CDR3 sequence is CSATTGSSYEQYV. DNA of the CDR3: TGCAGCGCAACGACAGGTAGCTCCTACGAGCAGTACGTC.

The chain employs TRBV7-2 and TRBJ2-7, with 8 positions matching TRBD2. With V trimmed by 5 bases and J by 4 bases, 7 bases remained unmatched. The germline gives CDR1 SGHTA, CDR2 FQGNSA. CDR3 size: 14 residues. The CDR3: CASSTHSGDYEQYV. The CDR3 coding sequence is TGTGCCAGCAGCACCCATAGCGGGGATTACGAGCAGTACGTC.

V is TRBV20-1 and J is TRBJ2-5; 7 nucleotides agree with TRBD1. This CDR3 has 13 amino acids. V lost 5 bases and J lost 3; bases outside the gene matches: 6. Looked up from germline, CDR1 is DFQATT and CDR2 is SNEGSKA (reference sequence). CDR3 sequence reads: CSAPGQEEETQYF. The CDR3 bases are TGCAGTGCTCCCGGACAGGAGGAAGAGACCCAGTACTTC.

The chain links TRBV5-4 to TRBJ2-2; D not certain. Trimming stripped 0 bases from V and 0 bases from J, with 6 bases between. The germline V gene has CDR1 SGHNT and CDR2 YYREEE (reference sequence). CDR3 length: 15 residues. In DNA, the CDR3 is TGTGCCAGCAGCTTGGTTTCGACGAACACCGGGGAGCTGTTTTTT. It yields the protein CASSLVSTNTGELFF.

This clonotype was counted ten times or more. The chain combines TRBV7-2 with TRBJ2-7; D is unresolved. Looked up from germline, CDR1 is SGHTA and CDR2 is FQGNSA. Trimming removed 4 bases at V and 3 bases at J, with 10 bases between. CDR3 length: 13 residues. DNA of the CDR3: TGTGCCAGCAGCTATAGCCAGTACTACGAGCAGTACTTC. Protein sequence: CASSYSQYYEQYF.

The chain joins TRBV3-1 to TRBJ2-3; 9 bases line up with TRBD2. Germline V gene lookup returns CDR1 LGHDT and CDR2 YNNKEL (reference sequence). Trimming took 0 bases from V and 3 from J; bases not matched to a gene: 7. CDR3 size: 17 residues. CDR3 in DNA: TGTGCCAGCAGCCAAGATCCGACTAGCGGCCATACAGATACGCAGTATTTT. Translation: CASSQDPTSGHTDTQYF.

Many counts were recorded for this clonotype. This chain uses TRBV28 with TRBJ2-7, with 11 bases matching TRBD1. The CDR3 spans 16 residues. Germline V gives CDR1 MDHEN, CDR2 SYDVKM. V dropped 5 bases and J dropped 3; count of bases not matched to a gene: 9. The CDR3 here is CASSPTTDRGLYEQYF. As DNA, the CDR3 is TGTGCCAGCAGTCCGACCACGGACAGGGGGCTCTACGAGCAGTACTTC.

This clonotype has more than one count but fewer than ten. J is TRBJ2-3 and V is TRBV6-2 or TRBV6-3, with TRBD2 identical over 14 bases. CDR1 is MNHEY and CDR2 is SVGEGT in the germline V gene. The V segment lost 8 bases and the J segment 1 base; nucleotides outside the gene matches: 17. The CDR3 is made up of 20 amino acids. Here the CDR3 reads CASVDVGLAGGSGRTDTQYF. Here the CDR3 DNA reads TGTGCCAGCGTAGATGTCGGACTAGCGGGAGGTTCAGGACGCACAGATACGCAGTATTTT.

The genes are TRBV6-2 or TRBV6-3 and TRBJ1-1; the match to TRBD1 covers 7 bases. CDR3 length: 18 residues. CDR1 is MNHEY, CDR2 SVGEGT, per germline. V was clipped by 1 base and J by 1 base; unmatched bases: 12. The CDR3 DNA reads TGTGCCAGCAGTTACTTGGGTAGGGGGCATACCCCGAACACTGAAGCTTTCTTT. It encodes CASSYLGRGHTPNTEAFF.

This clonotype was counted once. CDR3 DNA sequence: TGTGCCAGCAGTTTACGGGACAGCAAAACTTACGAGCAGTACTTC. This codes for CASSLRDSKTYEQYF. V gene TRBV12-3 or TRBV12-4 combines with J gene TRBJ2-7, with 7 nucleotides matching TRBD1. This CDR3 has 15 amino acids. V shed 2 bases and J 4 bases; nucleotides not matched to a gene: 8.

In this sample, this clonotype turned up many times. This chain connects TRBV7-2 to TRBJ2-7, with D tentatively TRBD1 or TRBD2 (6 bases each). The length of the CDR3 is 16 residues. V dropped 1 base and J dropped 6 bases, with 19 bases sitting between them. Germline assignment: CDR1 SGHTA and CDR2 FQGNSA. DNA for the CDR3: TGTGCCAGCAGCTTAGTAGGGGGGAATGGACGGGCCGAGCAGTACTTC. It translates to CASSLVGGNGRAEQYF.

V gene TRBV3-1 combines with J gene TRBJ2-5, with D unresolved. The V and J ends lost 0 bases and 5 bases respectively, with 13 bases between them. CDR1 and CDR2 (germline): LGHDT, YNNKEL (reference sequence). The CDR3 loop spans 15 amino acids. DNA of the CDR3: TGTGCCAGCAGCCAAGATGCGTCCGGGCAGGAGACCCAGTACTTC. Protein product: CASSQDASGQETQYF.

This clonotype was found a few times. The gene calls are TRBV7-6 and TRBJ1-1; maybe TRBD1 (5 bases). V was shortened by 0 bases and J by 2 bases, with 13 bases between the two germline ends. CDR3 length: 16 amino acids. CDR1 and CDR2 (germline): SGHVS, FNYEAQ. CDR3 amino acids: CASSLAQESRNTEAFF. In nucleotides, the CDR3 is TGTGCCAGCAGCTTAGCACAGGAGTCGAGAAACACTGAAGCTTTCTTT.

The rearrangement links TRBV6-2 or TRBV6-3 to TRBJ2-6, with 7 bases that match TRBD1. Losses at the gene ends were 5 bases for V and 1 base for J; bases not matched to a gene: 11. Germline V CDR1 and CDR2: MNHEY, SVGEGT. This CDR3 region has 18 residues. The CDR3 protein is CASSRRSPGQSGANVLTF. In DNA form, the CDR3 reads TGTGCCAGCAGTCGACGGTCCCCGGGACAGTCTGGGGCCAACGTCCTGACTTTC.